These 32 T cell receptor beta chains were sequenced from one sample in a study of T cell responses to AZD1222 COVID-19 vaccine. Only in-frame clones appear in the TCRdb table, and some are missing; sequencing was by immunoSEQ multiplex PCR. This table holds 90,000 to 150,000 clones, around 90% found once. The sample here was peripheral blood, taken on day 0 of AZD1222 vaccination. These receptors originate from an adult in good health.

The rearrangement joins TRBV5-6 to TRBJ1-1; D is unresolved. Germline CDR1 and CDR2: SGHDT and YYEEEE. The V and J ends lost 0 bases and 6 bases respectively, with 15 bases between them. The CDR3 has 15 residues. The CDR3 sequence: CASSLGWPLQPEAFF. The CDR3 bases are TGTGCCAGCAGCTTGGGGTGGCCACTTCAGCCTGAAGCTTTCTTT.

The chain employs TRBV12-3 or TRBV12-4 and TRBJ1-2; D unresolved. The CDR3 is made up of 11 amino acids. The ends were cut back, 10 bases at V and 5 bases at J, with 11 bases in the middle. CDR3 nucleotide sequence: TGTGCCACTAGGACGGCTTATGGCTACACCTTC. Protein product: CATRTAYGYTF.

V and J are TRBV6-5 and TRBJ1-2; no clear D. The germline V and J ends were trimmed by 0 bases and 0 bases, with 11 bases remaining between them. Germline loops: CDR1 MNHEY, CDR2 SVGAGI. This CDR3 spans 16 amino acids. The CDR3 DNA reads as TGTGCCAGCAGTTACTCAGGAGTCCCAGCTAACTATGGCTACACCTTC. It is translated as CASSYSGVPANYGYTF.

The rearrangement uses TRBV7-8 and TRBJ2-7, with 9 bases aligning to TRBD1. V shed 5 bases and J 3 bases; nucleotides not matched to a gene: 8. CDR3 length: 15 residues. The V gene's germline CDR1 is SGHVS and CDR2 FQNEAQ. CDR3 nucleotides: TGTGCCAGCAGCGACGAGGACAGGGGCCACTACGAGCAGTACTTC. This translates into CASSDEDRGHYEQYF.

This chain uses TRBV5-5 with TRBJ1-2; D ambiguous. CDR1 SGHKS and CDR2 YYEKEE come from the germline V gene (reference sequence). CDR3 length: 13 amino acids. The V end was cut by 3 bases, the J end by 7 bases, with 13 bases between. This chain's CDR3 is CASSYYVQSGYTF. CDR3 bases: TGTGCCAGCAGCTACTACGTTCAGAGTGGCTACACCTTC.

V usage is TRBV18 and J usage is TRBJ2-7; 11 bases are shared with TRBD2. This CDR3 has 15 residues. In germline, CDR1 is KGHSH, CDR2 LQKENI. With V trimmed by 2 bases and J by 0 bases, 0 bases remained unmatched. The CDR3: CASSPTSGGSYEQYF. CDR3 sequence (DNA): TGTGCCAGCTCACCAACTAGCGGGGGCTCCTACGAGCAGTACTTC.

V is TRBV9 and J is TRBJ2-3; perhaps D is TRBD1 or TRBD2 (5 bases each). Trimming removed 1 base at V and 1 base at J, with 7 bases between. The CDR3 consists of 14 residues. CDR1 is SGDLS and CDR2 is YYNGEE in the germline V gene. The CDR3 protein is CASSVSGRTDTQYF. In nucleotides, the CDR3 is TGTGCCAGCAGCGTATCGGGGCGCACAGATACGCAGTATTTT.

The rearrangement uses TRBV19 and TRBJ1-6, with a weak D call TRBD1 (6 bases). The CDR3 contains 12 residues. CDR1 and CDR2 (germline): LNHDA, SQIVND (reference sequence). The ends were cut back, 6 bases at V and 18 bases at J, with 18 bases in the middle. Here the CDR3 DNA reads TGTGCCAGTAGCACTCGCCCCGGGACACCCCACTTT. The encoded protein is CASSTRPGTPHF. Full variable domain (rest looked up from reference TRBV19 and TRBJ1-6): DGGITQSPKYLFRKEGQNVTLSCEQNLNHDAMYWYRQDPGQGLRLIYYSQIVNDFQKGDIAEGYSVSREKKESFPLTVTSAQKNPTAFYLCASSTRPGTPHFGNGTRLTVT.

This chain links TRBV6-2 or TRBV6-3 with TRBJ1-1, with a weak D call TRBD1 (6 bases). The V end lost 5 bases, the J end lost 5 bases, and 21 bases lay between the germline ends. This CDR3 has 16 residues. Germline CDR1 and CDR2: MNHEY and SVGEGT. CDR3 amino acids: CASSGFADSKGTEAFF. CDR3 DNA: TGTGCCAGCAGTGGCTTTGCGGACAGCAAGGGGACTGAAGCTTTCTTT.

This chain links TRBV7-3 with TRBJ2-3, with D maybe TRBD2 (5 bases). The CDR3 has 15 residues. V gave up 4 bases and J gave up 3 bases, with 14 bases separating them. Germline V CDR1 and CDR2: SGHTA, FQGTGA. Here the CDR3 DNA reads TGTGCCAGCAGCTACGGAGGCAGGAGTACAGATACGCAGTATTTT. Protein sequence: CASSYGGRSTDTQYF. The full variable domain, its missing parts supplied by reference TRBV7-3 and TRBJ2-3, is GAGVSQTPSNKVTEKGKYVELRCDPISGHTALYWYRQSLGQGPEFLIYFQGTGAADDSGLPNDRFFAVRPEGSVSTLKIQRTERGDSAVYLCASSYGGRSTDTQYFGPGTRLTVL.

This chain uses TRBV28 with TRBJ2-2; D is unresolved. Trimming stripped 6 bases from V and 1 base from J, with 3 bases between. CDR1 is MDHEN, CDR2 SYDVKM, per germline. The CDR3 is made up of 12 amino acids. CDR3 in amino acids: CASSENTGELFF. In nucleotides, the CDR3 is TGTGCCAGCAGCGAGAACACCGGGGAGCTGTTTTTT.

This sequence joins TRBV9 and TRBJ2-7; a weak D match, TRBD2 (5 bases). Germline V gene data show CDR1 as SGDLS and CDR2 as YYNGEE. This CDR3 has 16 amino acids. V was cut by 2 bases and J by 0 bases, with 15 bases left in between. The CDR3 bases are TGTGCCAGCAGCGTTCGCGCGGAGGAGAGCTCCTACGAGCAGTACTTC. Translating gives CASSVRAEESSYEQYF.

V is TRBV7-9 and J is TRBJ1-1; 8 positions match TRBD1. The CDR3 spans 15 residues. Germline V gene data show CDR1 as SEHNR and CDR2 as FQNEAQ (reference sequence). V lost 4 bases, J lost 1 base, and 5 bases stayed unmatched. The CDR3 protein is CASSYNRGANTEAFF. The CDR3 region has the DNA TGTGCCAGCAGCTACAACAGGGGGGCGAACACTGAAGCTTTCTTT.

V is TRBV7-9 and J is TRBJ2-5; 9 bases agree with TRBD2. Trimming took 1 base from V and 2 from J; bases not matched to a gene: 2. The length of the CDR3 is 15 residues. The germline V gene has CDR1 SEHNR and CDR2 FQNEAQ (reference sequence). The CDR3 reads CASSLGLAVQETQYF. The DNA for the CDR3 is TGTGCCAGCAGCTTAGGACTAGCGGTACAAGAGACCCAGTACTTC.

The V gene is TRBV6-5, the J gene TRBJ2-2; TRBD2 might be the D (5 bases). This CDR3 region has 12 residues. In germline, CDR1 is MNHEY, CDR2 SVGAGI. Trimming removed 6 bases at V and 7 bases at J, with 9 bases between. The CDR3 DNA reads TGTGCCAGCAGGTTGAGGGACGGGGAGCTGTTTTTT. Its protein product is CASRLRDGELFF.

The chain is built from TRBV7-3 and TRBJ2-1, with TRBD1 matching over 9 bases. The CDR3 spans 15 residues. Germline CDR1 SGHTA, CDR2 FQGTGA. V was clipped by 2 bases and J by 12 bases; unmatched bases: 11. For the CDR3, the DNA is TGTGCCAGCAGCTTAGACAGGGGGGGACCCTTTGGGCAGTTCTTC. It translates to CASSLDRGGPFGQFF.

V gene TRBV6-6 combines with J gene TRBJ1-2; the match to TRBD1 covers 7 bases. The CDR3 loop spans 11 amino acids. Germline assignment: CDR1 MNHNY and CDR2 SVGAGI (reference sequence). Unmatched junction bases numbered 3, after V lost 8 bases and J lost 6 bases. For the CDR3, the DNA is TGTGCCAGCGACGGGACAGATGGCTACACCTTC. It codes for CASDGTDGYTF.

Comments on this clone: One end of the junction does not line up with germline, which may come from a read error. The chain combines TRBV28 with TRBJ2-7, with 9 bases identical to TRBD1. This CDR3 has 14 residues. The V gene's germline CDR1 is MDHEN and CDR2 SYDVKM. CDR3 bases: TGTGCCAGCGATCGAGCGGACAGGGGCGCTCCAGAAAACTTC. This sequence encodes CASDRADRGAPENF.

This clone was counted a single time. This sequence joins TRBV6-5 and TRBJ1-1; D perhaps matches TRBD1 (5 bases). The V gene's germline CDR1 is MNHEY and CDR2 SVGAGI. V lost 7 bases and J lost 1, with 13 bases in between. CDR3 size: 14 residues. CDR3 loop: CASTPRGQNTEAFF. CDR3 in DNA: TGTGCCAGCACTCCCCGAGGACAGAACACTGAAGCTTTCTTT.

This chain uses TRBV19 with TRBJ2-7, with 11 bases lining up with TRBD2. The CDR3 is 16 residues long. Germline values: CDR1 LNHDA, CDR2 SQIVND (reference sequence). The J segment lost 0 bases and the V segment lost 3 bases, leaving 4 bases of the junction unmatched. The DNA for the CDR3 is TGTGCCAGTAGTATGCCTAGCGGGGGGAACTCCTACGAGCAGTACTTC. Residues: CASSMPSGGNSYEQYF.

This chain connects TRBV5-1 to TRBJ2-1; 7 bases align to TRBD2. The CDR3 covers 16 residues. CDR1 SGHRS and CDR2 YFSETQ come from the germline V gene. With V trimmed by 2 bases and J by 0 bases, 5 bases remained unmatched. The CDR3 is CASSFNSGSSYNEQFF. The CDR3 region has the DNA TGCGCCAGCAGCTTTAATAGCGGGTCCTCCTACAATGAGCAGTTCTTC.

In this sample, this clone turned up once. The chain combines TRBV5-1 with TRBJ2-3; D is perhaps TRBD2 (5 bases). Germline CDR1 reads SGHRS; CDR2 reads YFSETQ. The length of the CDR3 is 15 residues. The V gene lost 0 bases and the J gene lost 2 bases, with 10 bases spanning the gap. The CDR3 DNA sequence: TGCGCCAGCAGCTTGGGTCGGGGTTTCACAGATACGCAGTATTTT. Translated: CASSLGRGFTDTQYF.

This sequence joins TRBV7-2 and TRBJ1-1; 11 bases line up with TRBD1. Germline CDR1 and CDR2: SGHTA and FQGNSA. The CDR3 runs to 14 residues. With 7 bases clipped from V and 6 bases from J, the junction kept 7 bases outside the gene matches. CDR3 bases: TGTGCCAGCACCGGGACAGGGGGTATCTCTGAAGCTTTCTTT. Translated, it gives CASTGTGGISEAFF. The whole variable domain, remainder taken from reference TRBV7-2 and TRBJ1-1, is GAGVSQSPSNKVTEKGKDVELRCDPISGHTALYWYRQSLGQGLEFLIYFQGNSAPDKSGLPSDRFSAERTGGSVSTLTIQRTQQEDSAVYLCASTGTGGISEAFFGQGTRLTVV.

This clone was observed a single time. The rearrangement joins TRBV28 to TRBJ1-1; D gene ambiguous. Germline lookup yields CDR1 MDHEN and CDR2 SYDVKM. This CDR3 is 11 amino acids long. Trimming took off 6 bases at V and 2 bases at J, with 4 bases between the two ends. CDR3 in amino acids: CASRGNTEAFF. CDR3 nucleotide sequence: TGTGCCAGCAGGGGCAACACTGAAGCTTTCTTT.

The chain recombines TRBV7-9 with TRBJ2-2; D gene ambiguous. V was clipped by 5 bases and J by 1 base, with 8 bases between them. The CDR3 spans 14 residues. Germline CDR1 SEHNR, CDR2 FQNEAQ (reference sequence). Here the CDR3 DNA reads TGTGCCAGCAGCCAACCAGGGAACACCGGGGAGCTGTTTTTT. As protein: CASSQPGNTGELFF.

This chain joins TRBV5-8 and TRBJ2-7; D possibly matches TRBD1 or TRBD2 (5 bases each). This CDR3 has 14 amino acids. Germline CDR1 and CDR2: SGHTS and YDEGEE. The V gene lost 2 bases and the J gene lost 3 bases, with 12 bases spanning the gap. The CDR3 bases are TGTGCCAGCAGCTTAGGCAGGGAGAGCTACGAGCAGTACTTC. Residues: CASSLGRESYEQYF. Together with reference TRBV5-8 and TRBJ2-7, the CDR3 gives the full variable domain: EAGVTQSPTHLIKTRGQQATLRCSPISGHTSVYWYQQALGLGLQFLLWYDEGEERNRGNFPPRFSGRQFPNYSSELNVNALELEDSALYLCASSLGRESYEQYFGPGTRLTVT.

V usage is TRBV28 and J usage is TRBJ1-1, with D tentatively TRBD1 (5 bases). Germline assignment: CDR1 MDHEN and CDR2 SYDVKM. With 7 bases removed from V and 4 bases from J, the gap between germline ends came to 13 bases. The CDR3 is made up of 13 amino acids. The CDR3 sequence: CASKLQGGTEAFF. CDR3 sequence (DNA): TGTGCCAGCAAATTGCAGGGCGGCACTGAAGCTTTCTTT. Full variable domain (remainder filled in from reference TRBV28 and TRBJ1-1): DVKVTQSSRYLVKRTGEKVFLECVQDMDHENMFWYRQDPGLGLRLIYFSYDVKMKEKGDIPEGYSVSREKKERFSLILESASTNQTSMYLCASKLQGGTEAFFGQGTRLTVV.

The chain employs TRBV6-5 and TRBJ1-3; 9 positions agree with TRBD1. J lost 3 bases, V lost 6 bases, and 6 bases had no gene match. This CDR3 spans 15 amino acids. Germline CDR1 and CDR2: MNHEY and SVGAGI. CDR3 residues: CASRAQGAFGNTIYF. CDR3 nucleotides: TGTGCCAGCAGGGCACAGGGGGCATTTGGAAACACCATATATTTT.

The genes are TRBV20-1 and TRBJ2-7; unclear D gene. Germline CDR1 reads DFQATT; CDR2 reads SNEGSKA (reference sequence). The V and J ends lost 3 bases and 7 bases respectively, with 16 bases between them. This CDR3 region has 13 residues. The CDR3 loop is CSASGNPLSEQYF. DNA for the CDR3: TGCAGTGCTAGTGGAAACCCGCTTTCTGAGCAGTACTTC.

This clone occurred a few times. The chain has TRBV18 and TRBJ2-7; 8 positions agree with TRBD2. CDR3 length equals 15 residues. Germline-derived CDR1 and CDR2 are KGHSH and LQKENI. Trimming took 3 bases from V and 0 from J; bases not matched to a gene: 4. The CDR3 sequence is CASSPPGGLSYEQYF. CDR3 coding DNA: TGTGCCAGCTCACCTCCGGGGGGGCTCTCCTACGAGCAGTACTTC.

This chain joins TRBV7-9 and TRBJ2-1; 9 nucleotides line up with TRBD2. Germline trimming cut 3 bases from V and 8 bases from J; bases unmatched to any gene: 8. The CDR3 length is 15 residues. The germline gives CDR1 SEHNR, CDR2 FQNEAQ (reference sequence). The CDR3: CASSFVGSGSHEQFF. CDR3 coding DNA: TGTGCCAGCAGCTTTGTAGGTAGCGGGAGCCATGAGCAGTTCTTC.

The chain carries TRBV5-6 and TRBJ2-6; the D is unclear. Germline assignment: CDR1 SGHDT and CDR2 YYEEEE. This CDR3 has 14 amino acids. The V and J ends lost 4 bases and 2 bases respectively, with 7 bases between them. The CDR3 protein is CASSRVAGANVLTF. In DNA form, the CDR3 reads TGTGCCAGCAGCAGGGTAGCTGGGGCCAACGTCCTGACTTTC.